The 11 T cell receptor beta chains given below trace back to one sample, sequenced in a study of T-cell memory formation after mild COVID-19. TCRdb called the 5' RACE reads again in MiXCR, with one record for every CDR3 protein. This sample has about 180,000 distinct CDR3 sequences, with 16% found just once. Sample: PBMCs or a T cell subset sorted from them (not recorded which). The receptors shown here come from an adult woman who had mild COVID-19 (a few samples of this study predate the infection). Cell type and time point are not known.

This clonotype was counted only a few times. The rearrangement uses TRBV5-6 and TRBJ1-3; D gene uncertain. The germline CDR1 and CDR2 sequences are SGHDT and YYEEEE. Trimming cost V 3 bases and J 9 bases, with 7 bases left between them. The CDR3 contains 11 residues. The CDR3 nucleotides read TGTGCCAGCAGCTCCTGGGGCACCATATATTTT. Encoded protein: CASSSWGTIYF. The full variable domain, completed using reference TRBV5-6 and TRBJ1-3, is DAGVTQSPTHLIKTRGQQVTLRCSPKSGHDTVSWYQQALGQGPQFIFQYYEEEERQRGNFPDRFSGHQFPNYSSELNVNALLLGDSALYLCASSSWGTIYFGEGSWLTVV.

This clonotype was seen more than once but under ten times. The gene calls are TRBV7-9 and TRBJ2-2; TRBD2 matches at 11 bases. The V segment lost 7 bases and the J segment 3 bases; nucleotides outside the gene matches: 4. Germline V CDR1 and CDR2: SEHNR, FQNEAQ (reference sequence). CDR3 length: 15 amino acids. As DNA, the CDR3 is TGTGCCAGCATCCTAGCGGGAGGTCACACCGGGGAGCTGTTTTTT. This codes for CASILAGGHTGELFF. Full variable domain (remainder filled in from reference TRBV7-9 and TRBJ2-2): DTGVSQNPRHKITKRGQNVTFRCDPISEHNRLYWYRQTLGQGPEFLTYFQNEAQLEKSRLLSDRFSAERPKGSFSTLEIQRTEQGDSAMYLCASILAGGHTGELFFGEGSRLTVL.

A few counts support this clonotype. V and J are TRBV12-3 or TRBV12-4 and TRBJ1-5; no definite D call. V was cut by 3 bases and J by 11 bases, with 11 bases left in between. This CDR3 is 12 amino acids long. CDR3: CASSFGRVAQHF. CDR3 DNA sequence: TGTGCCAGCAGTTTTGGACGGGTGGCCCAGCATTTT.

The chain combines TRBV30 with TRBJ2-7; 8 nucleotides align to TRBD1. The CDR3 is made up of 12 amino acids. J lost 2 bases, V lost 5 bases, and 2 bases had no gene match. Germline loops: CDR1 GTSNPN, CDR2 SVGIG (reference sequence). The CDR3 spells CAWGQGTYEQYF. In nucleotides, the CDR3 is TGTGCCTGGGGACAGGGTACCTACGAGCAGTACTTC.

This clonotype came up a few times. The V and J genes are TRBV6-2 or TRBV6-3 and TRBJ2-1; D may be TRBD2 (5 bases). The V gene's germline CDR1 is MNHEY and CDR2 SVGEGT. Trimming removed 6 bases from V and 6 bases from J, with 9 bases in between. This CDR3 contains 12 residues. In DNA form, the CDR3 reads TGTGCCAGCAGCGGGGTCCGCAATGAGCAGTTCTTC. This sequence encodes CASSGVRNEQFF.

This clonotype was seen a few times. CDR3 amino acids: CASRVTGTGNNEQFF. Here the CDR3 DNA reads TGTGCCAGCAGAGTGACCGGGACAGGCAACAATGAGCAGTTCTTC. This rearrangement joins TRBV12-3 or TRBV12-4 to TRBJ2-1, with 8 positions matching TRBD1. The ends lost 6 bases at V and 5 bases at J; junction bases unmatched: 9. The CDR3 consists of 15 residues.

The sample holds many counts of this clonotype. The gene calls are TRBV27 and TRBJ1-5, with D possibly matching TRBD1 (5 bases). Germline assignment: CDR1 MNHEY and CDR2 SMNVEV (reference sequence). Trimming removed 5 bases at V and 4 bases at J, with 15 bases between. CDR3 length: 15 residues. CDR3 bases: TGTGCCAGCAGTCCCGTAGACAGTCGGAATCAGCCCCAGCATTTT. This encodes CASSPVDSRNQPQHF.

In DNA, the CDR3 is TGCAGTGCTAGACCCGGGCTCTCGAATTCACCCCTCCACTTT. This translates into CSARPGLSNSPLHF. The J gene is TRBJ1-6, the V gene TRBV20-1; D remains ambiguous. Trimming took 2 bases from V and 7 from J, leaving 12 bases between them. Germline CDR1 reads DFQATT; CDR2 reads SNEGSKA (reference sequence). The CDR3 runs to 14 residues.

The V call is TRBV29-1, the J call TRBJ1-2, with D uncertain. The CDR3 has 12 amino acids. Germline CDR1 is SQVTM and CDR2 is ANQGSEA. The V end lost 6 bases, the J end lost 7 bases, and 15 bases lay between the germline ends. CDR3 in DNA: TGCAGCGTCGAGTTTCAAGGCGGTGGCTACACCTTC. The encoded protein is CSVEFQGGGYTF. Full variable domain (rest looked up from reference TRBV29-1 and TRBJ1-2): SAVISQKPSRDICQRGTSLTIQCQVDSQVTMMFWYRQQPGQSLTLIATANQGSEATYESGFVIDKFPISRPNLTFSTLTVSNMSPEDSSIYLCSVEFQGGGYTFGSGTRLTVV.

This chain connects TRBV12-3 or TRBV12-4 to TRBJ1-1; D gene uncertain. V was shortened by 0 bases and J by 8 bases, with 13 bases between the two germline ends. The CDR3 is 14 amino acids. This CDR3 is CASSLAFLIGEAFF. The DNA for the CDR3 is TGTGCCAGCAGTTTAGCGTTCTTGATCGGGGAAGCTTTCTTT.

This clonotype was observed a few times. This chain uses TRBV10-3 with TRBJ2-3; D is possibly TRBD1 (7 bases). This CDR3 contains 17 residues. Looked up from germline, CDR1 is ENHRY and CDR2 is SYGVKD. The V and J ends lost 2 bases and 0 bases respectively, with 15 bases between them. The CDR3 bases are TGTGCCATCAGTGAGACGGCGGGACAGCTTAGCACAGATACGCAGTATTTT. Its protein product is CAISETAGQLSTDTQYF.